Listed here are 27 T cell receptor beta chains from one sample, sequenced in a study of cytomegalovirus exposure and HLA in healthy donors. A multiplex PCR was run with 60 Vbeta primers and 13 Jbeta primers. The protocol was immunoSEQ multiplex PCR, while the TCRdb copy is restricted to in-frame clones and leaves out a portion. The sample totals some 150,000 clones. What was sequenced was PBMCs. These receptors were taken from a woman aged 18-35 years in good health and CMV-seronegative.

This rearrangement joins TRBV19 to TRBJ1-3; D remains unclear. Between the trimmed V and J ends, which lost 1 base and 3 bases, there was a span of 10 bases. Germline V gene data show CDR1 as LNHDA and CDR2 as SQIVND (reference sequence). The CDR3 has 15 amino acids. DNA for the CDR3: TGTGCCAGTAGTATAGTCGGAGGCCGTGGAAACACCATATATTTT. The encoded protein is CASSIVGGRGNTIYF.

The chain combines TRBV29-1 with TRBJ2-1; 9 nucleotides align to TRBD1. After removal of 1 base from V and 6 bases from J, the junction contained 10 bases not matched to a gene. The CDR3 is made up of 16 amino acids. Germline CDR1 is SQVTM and CDR2 is ANQGSEA. CDR3: CSVEGFTGGFGNEQFF. The CDR3 coding sequence is TGCAGCGTTGAAGGGTTCACAGGGGGCTTCGGCAATGAGCAGTTCTTC.

The J gene is TRBJ2-2, the V gene TRBV19; TRBD2 agrees at 8 bases. Trimming at V came to 3 bases and at J to 5 bases, leaving 11 bases not matched to a gene. Per the germline V gene, CDR1 is LNHDA and CDR2 is SQIVND (reference sequence). The CDR3 has 17 amino acids. CDR3 nucleotide sequence: TGTGCCAGTAGTATGAAGGGAAGCGGGAGAGGTACCGGGGAGCTGTTTTTT. It translates to CASSMKGSGRGTGELFF.

The chain links TRBV18 to TRBJ2-7; no clear D. The CDR3 spans 14 residues. Trimming left V 3 bases short and J 6 bases short, with 15 bases between. CDR1 and CDR2 (germline): KGHSH, LQKENI. The CDR3 region has the DNA TGTGCCAGCTCACCTCCGAGCTTAGGCGGCGAGCAGTACTTC. Protein product: CASSPPSLGGEQYF.

The rearrangement links TRBV5-5 to TRBJ2-2; perhaps TRBD2 as D (6 bases). The CDR3 totals 15 residues. From germline, CDR1 is SGHKS and CDR2 YYEKEE (reference sequence). V lost 0 bases to trimming and J lost 6 bases, with 12 bases between them. The chain's CDR3 is CASSLVGTRSGELFF. DNA for the CDR3: TGTGCCAGCAGCTTGGTTGGGACTCGGTCCGGGGAGCTGTTTTTT.

The chain employs TRBV15 and TRBJ1-1, with TRBD1 as a possible D gene (5 bases). Germline V lookup: CDR1 LNHNV, CDR2 YYDKDF (reference sequence). V gave up 0 bases and J gave up 5 bases, with 13 bases separating them. CDR3 length: 15 amino acids. CDR3 nucleotides: TGTGCCACCAGCAGAGATAGGGGCCGAGTAACTGAAGCTTTCTTT. Protein: CATSRDRGRVTEAFF.

The DNA of the CDR3 is TGTGCCAGCAGCTTAGCGCCTTTAGCGGGCGATGTCACCGGGGAGCTGTTTTTT. Its translation: CASSLAPLAGDVTGELFF. The chain links TRBV7-6 to TRBJ2-2, with 7 nucleotides matching TRBD2. The V segment lost 0 bases and the J segment 4 bases; nucleotides outside the gene matches: 11. Germline V gives CDR1 SGHVS, CDR2 FNYEAQ. The CDR3 sequence is 18 residues long.

The V call is TRBV11-2, the J call TRBJ1-5, with D perhaps TRBD1 (5 bases). The germline V gene encodes CDR1 SGHAT and CDR2 FQNNGV. V lost 6 bases and J 7 bases, leaving 13 bases between the germline ends. This CDR3 has 13 amino acids. CDR3 nucleotide sequence: TGTGCCAGCAGAGCACAGGCCGGACAGCCCCAGCATTTT. It yields the protein CASRAQAGQPQHF.

This sequence joins TRBV29-1 and TRBJ2-7; 10 bases fit TRBD1. CDR1 and CDR2 from the germline V gene are SQVTM and ANQGSEA. This CDR3 comprises 19 residues. J lost 0 bases, V lost 7 bases, and 21 bases had no gene match. CDR3 DNA: TGCAGCGCTTACCTCGGGACAGGGGTAATAGGCGGGAGCTCCTACGAGCAGTACTTC. Protein: CSAYLGTGVIGGSSYEQYF.

The chain uses TRBV5-3 and TRBJ2-4; 7 bases fit TRBD1. TRBV5-3 is an ORF; its function is uncertain. Trimming cost V 3 bases and J 0 bases; bases outside gene matches: 9. The CDR3 is 17 amino acids. The CDR3 reads CARSCGTAQLAKNIQYF. In nucleotides, the CDR3 is TGTGCCAGAAGCTGTGGGACAGCCCAACTAGCCAAAAACATTCAGTACTTC.

The gene calls are TRBV4-2 and TRBJ2-7, with 11 nucleotides matching TRBD2. Germline V lookup: CDR1 LGHNA, CDR2 YNFKEQ. The CDR3 totals 16 residues. V was clipped by 4 bases and J by 5 bases; unmatched bases: 10. The CDR3 is CASSPHSGRASDEQYF. The DNA for the CDR3 is TGTGCCAGCAGCCCACATAGCGGGAGGGCCTCGGACGAGCAGTACTTC.

The chain combines TRBV15 with TRBJ2-5, with 9 bases that match TRBD2. Germline V gives CDR1 LNHNV, CDR2 YYDKDF (reference sequence). V shed 5 bases and J 7 bases; nucleotides not matched to a gene: 14. The CDR3 is 16 residues long. Here the CDR3 DNA reads TGTGCCACCAGCGGAATAGCGGGAGAACCGGGGGGGACCCAGTACTTC. Residues: CATSGIAGEPGGTQYF. Drawing the rest from reference TRBV15 and TRBJ2-5, the complete variable domain is DAMVIQNPRYQVTQFGKPVTLSCSQTLNHNVMYWYQQKSSQAPKLLFHYYDKDFNNEADTPDNFQSRRPNTSFCFLDIRSPGLGDTAMYLCATSGIAGEPGGTQYFGPGTRLLVL.

The chain is built from TRBV19 and TRBJ2-7; D may be TRBD2 (6 bases). V was clipped by 1 base and J by 1 base, with 11 bases between them. The length of the CDR3 is 15 residues. The germline V gene has CDR1 LNHDA and CDR2 SQIVND (reference sequence). DNA of the CDR3: TGTGCCAGTAGTATAGCGGGAGAACCTTCCTACGAGCAGTACTTC. It codes for CASSIAGEPSYEQYF.

The chain carries TRBV7-9 and TRBJ1-2; 7 positions match TRBD1. From germline, CDR1 is SEHNR and CDR2 FQNEAQ (reference sequence). Trimming removed 1 base from V and 4 bases from J; junction bases left unmatched: 3. The CDR3 covers 14 residues. The CDR3, as DNA: TGTGCCAGCAGCTTAGTACAGGGGAGCTATGGCTACACCTTC. Translated, it gives CASSLVQGSYGYTF.

V usage is TRBV7-8 and J usage is TRBJ1-2; D is undetermined. CDR1 is SGHVS and CDR2 is FQNEAQ in the germline V gene. CDR3 length equals 13 residues. V was shortened by 1 base and J by 8 bases, with 11 bases between the two germline ends. CDR3 sequence: CASSLGAEEGYTF. The CDR3 DNA reads as TGTGCCAGCAGCTTAGGGGCGGAGGAGGGCTACACCTTC.

The chain uses TRBV5-4 and TRBJ1-2, with TRBD1 as a possible D gene (5 bases). Germline V gene sequence: CDR1 SGHNT, CDR2 YYREEE (reference sequence). V lost 0 bases to trimming and J lost 5 bases, with 14 bases between them. The CDR3 totals 15 residues. In DNA form, the CDR3 reads TGTGCCAGCAGCTTGGCCGGCGGACGGGGGTATGGCTACACCTTC. This codes for CASSLAGGRGYGYTF.

The genes are TRBV11-3 and TRBJ2-1; 12 bases agree with TRBD2. Germline loops: CDR1 SGHNT, CDR2 YENEEA. The CDR3 contains 16 residues. Trimming took 5 bases from V and 7 from J; bases not matched to a gene: 9. This CDR3 reads CASSPGLAGGLNEQFF. The CDR3 DNA follows: TGTGCCAGCAGCCCTGGTCTAGCGGGAGGGCTGAATGAGCAGTTCTTC.

The V and J genes are TRBV6-6 and TRBJ2-6; a weak D match, TRBD1 (6 bases). V lost 4 bases and J 4 bases, leaving 14 bases between the germline ends. CDR3 length: 16 residues. CDR1 is MNHNY and CDR2 is SVGAGI in the germline V gene (reference sequence). CDR3 loop: CASSWPGTLGANVLTF. The DNA of the CDR3 is TGTGCCAGCAGTTGGCCCGGGACATTAGGGGCCAACGTCCTGACTTTC.

CDR3 loop: CASSRSTVRSTDTQYF. The CDR3 bases are TGTGCCAGCAGCCGCTCGACAGTTCGGAGCACAGATACGCAGTATTTT. The chain joins TRBV7-3 to TRBJ2-3; D is perhaps TRBD1 (5 bases). CDR1 is SGHTA, CDR2 FQGTGA, per germline. V was cut by 5 bases and J by 0 bases, with 15 bases left in between. CDR3 size: 16 residues. The entire variable domain, with the rest obtained from reference TRBV7-3 and TRBJ2-3, is as follows: GAGVSQTPSNKVTEKGKYVELRCDPISGHTALYWYRQSLGQGPEFLIYFQGTGAADDSGLPNDRFFAVRPEGSVSTLKIQRTERGDSAVYLCASSRSTVRSTDTQYFGPGTRLTVL.

The chain is built from TRBV5-6 and TRBJ2-1, with 15 bases identical to TRBD2. This CDR3 is built from 17 residues. Germline CDR1 reads SGHDT; CDR2 reads YYEEEE. J lost 7 bases, V lost 3 bases, and 8 bases had no gene match. In DNA form, the CDR3 reads TGTGCCAGCAGCTCCGGACTAGCGGGAGGGCGGCGGAATGAGCAGTTCTTC. This gives the protein CASSSGLAGGRRNEQFF.

The genes are TRBV19 and TRBJ2-1; TRBD2 aligns across 15 bases. Trimming cost V 4 bases and J 7 bases; bases outside gene matches: 14. In germline, CDR1 is LNHDA, CDR2 SQIVND (reference sequence). The CDR3 spans 19 residues. This CDR3 reads CASSSQRFGLAGGGNEQFF. CDR3 bases: TGTGCCAGTAGTAGTCAGAGGTTCGGACTAGCGGGAGGGGGGAATGAGCAGTTCTTC.

This chain joins TRBV18 and TRBJ2-1, with D unclear. Trimming took off 6 bases at V and 8 bases at J, with 14 bases between the two ends. Germline values: CDR1 KGHSH, CDR2 LQKENI. The CDR3 covers 13 residues. In DNA, the CDR3 is TGTGCCAGCTCCCCAACGGTGGTCGATGAGCAGTTCTTC. Translation gives CASSPTVVDEQFF.

The V and J genes are TRBV21-1 and TRBJ1-5; TRBD1, the table's D call, lacks a check against the DNA. TRBV21-1 is recorded as a pseudogene. This CDR3 has 13 amino acids. The CDR3 coding sequence is TGTGCCAGCAGCAATCAGGGAAGTCAGCCCCAGCATTTT. Translating it yields CASSNQGSQPQHF.

This chain joins TRBV19 and TRBJ2-2; D not certain. CDR3 size: 14 residues. The V gene's germline CDR1 is LNHDA and CDR2 SQIVND (reference sequence). V lost 3 bases to trimming and J lost 3 bases, with 8 bases between them. The CDR3 DNA reads TGTGCCAGTAGTATGGGCAAGGACACCGGGGAGCTGTTTTTT. Residues: CASSMGKDTGELFF.

This chain joins TRBV5-6 and TRBJ2-1; 7 bases match TRBD1. With V trimmed by 2 bases and J by 0 bases, 5 bases remained unmatched. CDR3 length equals 16 residues. Germline V gives CDR1 SGHDT, CDR2 YYEEEE. The DNA of the CDR3 is TGTGCCAGCAGCTTTTTACAGGGGAGCTCCTACAATGAGCAGTTCTTC. Its translation is CASSFLQGSSYNEQFF.

V usage is TRBV27 and J usage is TRBJ2-7, with D maybe TRBD2 (6 bases). The germline V gene encodes CDR1 MNHEY and CDR2 SMNVEV (reference sequence). Trimming removed 2 bases at V and 4 bases at J, with 15 bases between. This CDR3 has 15 residues. DNA of the CDR3: TGTGCCAGCAGTTTAGGTTCCGCGGGGCAGTACGAGCAGTACGTC. Encoded protein: CASSLGSAGQYEQYV.

The chain carries TRBV7-3 and TRBJ2-3; 8 bases are a match to TRBD2. The ends lost 5 bases at V and 4 bases at J; junction bases unmatched: 8. Germline V gene sequence: CDR1 SGHTA, CDR2 FQGTGA. The CDR3 contains 15 residues. CDR3 loop: CASSLTAGEADTQYF. CDR3 sequence (DNA): TGTGCCAGCAGCCTTACAGCGGGAGAGGCAGATACGCAGTATTTT.